Below are 9 T cell receptor beta chains sequenced from a single sample in a study of T cell responses to AZD1222 COVID-19 vaccine. This table comes from immunoSEQ multiplex PCR, and its TCRdb copy is limited to in-frame clones, with some not included. The sample has some 73,000 clones; about 88% are singletons. The sequencing used peripheral blood, collected 28 days after the second AZD1222 dose. The receptors shown here come from an adult who received the AZD1222 COVID-19 vaccine.

The chain has TRBV11-2 and TRBJ2-3; 11 nucleotides match TRBD2. Germline lookup yields CDR1 SGHAT and CDR2 FQNNGV. The CDR3 is 15 residues long. Losses at the gene ends were 6 bases for V and 5 bases for J; bases not matched to a gene: 7. CDR3 in amino acids: CASRYSGRALDTQYF. In nucleotides, the CDR3 is TGTGCCAGCAGATATAGCGGGAGGGCCCTAGATACGCAGTATTTT. The entire variable domain, with the rest obtained from reference TRBV11-2 and TRBJ2-3, is as follows: EAGVAQSPRYKIIEKRQSVAFWCNPISGHATLYWYQQILGQGPKLLIQFQNNGVVDDSQLPKDRFSAERLKGVDSTLKIQPAKLEDSAVYLCASRYSGRALDTQYFGPGTRLTVL.

The gene calls are TRBV9 and TRBJ2-3, with 9 bases that match TRBD2. Germline CDR1 is SGDLS and CDR2 is YYNGEE. J gave up 2 bases and V 4 bases, and 8 bases lay outside the gene matches. The CDR3 has 16 amino acids. CDR3 sequence: CASSSLAGLNTDTQYF. The DNA for the CDR3 is TGTGCCAGCAGCTCCCTAGCGGGGTTGAACACAGATACGCAGTATTTT.

The chain is built from TRBV10-3 and TRBJ1-2, with TRBD1 as a possible D gene (6 bases). With 0 bases removed from V and 2 bases from J, the gap between germline ends came to 16 bases. The CDR3 consists of 17 residues. Looked up from germline, CDR1 is ENHRY and CDR2 is SYGVKD. The CDR3 sequence is CAISESVRGQTNYGYTF. CDR3 DNA sequence: TGTGCCATCAGTGAGTCGGTCCGGGGACAAACCAACTATGGCTACACCTTC.

The rearrangement uses TRBV5-6 and TRBJ2-2, with D perhaps matching TRBD1 or TRBD2 (6 bases each). Germline CDR1 and CDR2: SGHDT and YYEEEE. The CDR3 is 18 residues long. V dropped 0 bases and J dropped 5 bases, with 20 bases sitting between them. The CDR3 DNA is TGTGCCAGCAGCTTGGTCCTTCCGGGGGCAACGGGGACCGGGGAGCTGTTTTTT. It specifies CASSLVLPGATGTGELFF.

The chain is built from TRBV6-1 and TRBJ1-4, with TRBD1 matching 7 bases. V lost 0 bases, J lost 13 bases, and 5 bases stayed unmatched. Looked up from germline, CDR1 is MNHNS and CDR2 is SASEGT. The CDR3 loop spans 13 amino acids. The CDR3 here is CASSEARQGRLFF. The CDR3 coding sequence is TGTGCCAGCAGTGAAGCCCGACAGGGCAGACTGTTTTTT.

The gene calls are TRBV2 and TRBJ2-3, with D maybe TRBD2 (6 bases). The length of the CDR3 is 15 residues. Germline loops: CDR1 SNHLY, CDR2 FYNNEI. The ends were cut back, 3 bases at V and 4 bases at J, with 14 bases in the middle. DNA of the CDR3: TGTGCCAGCAGTGATACTGGAGGGGAACCAGATACGCAGTATTTT. Amino acids: CASSDTGGEPDTQYF.

This chain uses TRBV6-6 with TRBJ2-3; 7 bases line up with TRBD1. J was trimmed by 4 bases and V by 5 bases; bases with no gene match: 6. Germline V gene data show CDR1 as MNHNY and CDR2 as SVGAGI (reference sequence). The length of the CDR3 is 14 residues. In DNA, the CDR3 is TGTGCCAGCAGTCCTCCAGGGGGAGCAGATACGCAGTATTTT. Translated, it gives CASSPPGGADTQYF.

The chain recombines TRBV27 with TRBJ2-5, with D possibly being TRBD1 (6 bases). Trimming left V 6 bases short and J 5 bases short, with 22 bases between. CDR1 and CDR2 from the germline V gene are MNHEY and SMNVEV (reference sequence). This CDR3 spans 16 amino acids. This chain's CDR3 is CASRATGTLRRETQYF. DNA of the CDR3: TGTGCCAGCAGAGCAACCGGGACACTTAGGAGGGAGACCCAGTACTTC.

The chain is built from TRBV6-5 and TRBJ1-2, with unresolved D. V lost 6 bases to trimming and J lost 6 bases, with 17 bases between them. There are 14 residues in the CDR3. The germline CDR1 and CDR2 sequences are MNHEY and SVGAGI. The CDR3 nucleotides are TGTGCCAGCAGCCCCGGCCGGGAGACGAATGGCTACACCTTC. Residues: CASSPGRETNGYTF.